Here is one T cell receptor (beta chain) with its context. The antigen it binds to is not known. Per-nucleotide qualities are absent, and no much larger clonotype sits a single base away. This entry comes from a study of OX40 agonist ivuxolimab in advanced cancers. Context from the whole study: Ivuxolimab was an agonistic, fully human IgG2 monoclonal antibody directed against OX40 (CD134), a costimulatory receptor. Intravenous ivuxolimab was administered to patients every 2 weeks at six dose levels: 0.01, 0.1, 0.3, 1.5, 3 and 10 mg/kg. Among the 50 to 55 dose-escalation patients, 19 had hepatocellular carcinoma, 15 or so melanoma, 9 renal cell carcinoma and 9 head and neck cancer. A male proportion of roughly 80% and a mean age of 60 years, ranging from roughly 23 to 90, were recorded for the dose-escalation cohort. Prior anti-PD-1, anti-PD-L1 or anti-CTLA-4 therapy was permitted, and approximately 39% of dose-escalation patients had received checkpoint inhibitors. Partial responses occurred in three dose-escalation patients, of whom one had hepatocellular carcinoma and two had cutaneous melanoma. The purpose of peripheral TCRbeta sequencing was to test whether ivuxolimab changed TCR sequence diversity and led to clonal T-cell expansion. The paper describes the monotherapy dose-escalation part (N of about 52 patients) of the phase I trial of ivuxolimab.

General study outcomes and caveats: Clonal expansion of both CD4+ and CD8+ blood T cells was observed from baseline to week 6 at doses 0.1 to 3.0 mg/kg. In the 0.1-3.0 mg/kg groups, partial responders were among the patients with the lowest normalized peripheral clonal expansion, particularly in CD8+ T cells. Low levels of normalized T-cell clonal expansion were also seen in some patients who did not respond. After ivuxolimab, CD8+ T cells had more expanded clones than CD4+ T cells on average. The antigen specificity of the peripheral T cells that underwent clonal expansion was not determined.

The trial excluded patients who had a history of autoimmune disease or who were on systemic immunosuppression. Peripheral blood for TCR sequencing was collected from all dose cohorts at baseline, on cycle 4 day 1, and on cycle 7 day 1. Samples came from an open-label, multicenter, first-in-human phase I dose-escalation trial of ivuxolimab. Adults with locally advanced or metastatic head and neck squamous cell, hepatocellular, melanoma or renal cell carcinoma were enrolled in the trial. Before TCR sequencing, CD4+ and CD8+ T cells were separately sorted from peripheral blood. For sequencing of the TCRbeta CDR3 region, genomic DNA was extracted from the sorted cells. The immunoSEQ Assay was used to sequence the TCRbeta CDR3 regions. TCRdb took over this immuneACCESS table, retaining in-frame rearrangements with V and J assigned. Such tables are incomplete; in checked studies, under half of the missing clones stem from an unresolved V gene, and the remainder is unexplained. The sample table lists 90,000 to 100,000 clones, 90% to 95% of them with a count of one. Approximately 2.5% of the sample goes to the ten largest clones.

The source is an adult with an advanced solid tumor such as melanoma, head and neck, liver or kidney cancer. Sequences were derived from CD4+ or CD8+ T cells sorted from blood, sampled in a trial of the OX40 agonist ivuxolimab.

In nucleotides, the sequence is TGTGCCAGCAGTAAGCCGGGAGCTTCTACCAATGAGCAGTTCTTC. Its translation reads: CASSKPGASTNEQFF. The V and J segments used are TRBV25-1 and TRBJ2-1; TRBD2 is a weak D gene call, 6 bases matching. Between the V and J ends, shortened by 5 bases and 6 bases respectively, the junction contains 17 bases. Taken from the germline V gene, the CDR1 and CDR2 loops are MGHDK and SYGVNS. The CDR3 contains 15 residues, cysteine and phenylalanine counted. The CDR3 DNA has 45 bases and is translated from base 1.